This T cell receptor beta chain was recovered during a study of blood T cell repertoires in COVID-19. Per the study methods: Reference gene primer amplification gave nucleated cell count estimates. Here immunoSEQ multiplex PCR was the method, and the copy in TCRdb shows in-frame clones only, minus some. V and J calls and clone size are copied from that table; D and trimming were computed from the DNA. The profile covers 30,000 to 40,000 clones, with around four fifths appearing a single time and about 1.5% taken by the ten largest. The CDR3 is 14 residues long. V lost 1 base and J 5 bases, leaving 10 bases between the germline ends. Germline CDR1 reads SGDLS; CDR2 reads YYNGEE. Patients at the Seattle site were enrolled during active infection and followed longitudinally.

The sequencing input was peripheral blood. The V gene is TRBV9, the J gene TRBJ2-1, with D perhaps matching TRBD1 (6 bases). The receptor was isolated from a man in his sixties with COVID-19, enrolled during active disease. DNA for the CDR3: TGTGCCAGCAGCGTACGACAGGAGAACAATGAGCAGTTCTTC. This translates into CASSVRQENNEQFF.